The 14 T cell receptor beta chains presented below share a single source sample, sequenced in a study of blood T cell repertoires in COVID-19. Measured with immunoSEQ multiplex PCR; TCRdb has only the in-frame clones, and not every one. The sample has about 87,000 clones; about 83% are singletons. Sequencing was done on a sample of peripheral blood. Source of these receptors: a woman in her 70s with acute or convalescent COVID-19.

The rearrangement uses TRBV7-2 and TRBJ2-7; a weak D match, TRBD2 (5 bases). Germline assignment: CDR1 SGHTA and CDR2 FQGNSA. The CDR3 runs to 15 residues. Trimming cost V 0 bases and J 0 bases, with 9 bases left between them. The CDR3 DNA is TGTGCCAGCAGCTTAGCCGAGGGCAGCTCCTACGAGCAGTACTTC. It encodes CASSLAEGSSYEQYF.

The chain is built from TRBV19 and TRBJ1-2; perhaps TRBD1 as D (5 bases). Trimming left V 4 bases short and J 0 bases short, with 6 bases between. Germline V gene data show CDR1 as LNHDA and CDR2 as SQIVND (reference sequence). This CDR3 spans 13 amino acids. The CDR3 nucleotides are TGTGCCAGTAGTACGACAGCTAACTATGGCTACACCTTC. Translation gives CASSTTANYGYTF.

The gene calls are TRBV5-4 and TRBJ2-1; the match to TRBD2 covers 11 bases. This CDR3 is built from 17 residues. Trimming removed 4 bases from V and 2 bases from J; junction bases left unmatched: 8. Germline CDR1 and CDR2: SGHNT and YYREEE (reference sequence). The CDR3 DNA is TGTGCCAGCAGCGACCCTACTAGCGGGGGAACCTACAATGAGCAGTTCTTC. This sequence encodes CASSDPTSGGTYNEQFF.

The chain joins TRBV18 to TRBJ2-2; TRBD2 matches 7 bases. The CDR3 contains 16 residues. Trimming took 3 bases from V and 3 from J; bases not matched to a gene: 7. CDR1 KGHSH and CDR2 LQKENI come from the germline V gene. The CDR3 DNA reads TGTGCCAGCTCACCGTTCGGGGGGTCGGACACCGGGGAGCTGTTTTTT. Protein: CASSPFGGSDTGELFF.

This clone came up a few times. V is TRBV18 and J is TRBJ2-7, with 8 nucleotides matching TRBD1. V lost 2 bases to trimming and J lost 6 bases; unmatched junction nucleotides: 6. CDR1 and CDR2 (germline): KGHSH, LQKENI. The CDR3 extends over 14 amino acids. This CDR3 reads CASSPRTGSSEQYF. The CDR3 bases are TGTGCCAGCTCACCAAGGACAGGGTCAAGCGAGCAGTACTTC.

The chain links TRBV6-2 or TRBV6-3 to TRBJ1-2; the D gene is possibly TRBD1 (5 bases). Per the germline V gene, CDR1 is MNHEY and CDR2 is SVGEGT. CDR3 length equals 14 residues. The V end was cut by 4 bases, the J end by 5 bases, with 14 bases between. The CDR3 protein is CASSSPRGRYGYTF. The CDR3 DNA reads TGTGCCAGCAGTTCCCCCCGGGGGAGGTATGGCTACACCTTC.

There are a few counts of this clone. V gene TRBV9 combines with J gene TRBJ1-1, with D perhaps TRBD1 (5 bases). In germline, CDR1 is SGDLS, CDR2 YYNGEE. The CDR3 is made up of 16 amino acids. Between the trimmed V and J ends, which lost 0 bases and 10 bases, there was a span of 22 bases. CDR3 in amino acids: CASSVGPFGGLRGAFF. CDR3 sequence (DNA): TGTGCCAGCAGCGTAGGTCCTTTTGGGGGACTGAGGGGAGCTTTCTTT.

The chain links TRBV4-1 to TRBJ2-7, with TRBD2 matching 7 bases. Looked up from germline, CDR1 is MGHRA and CDR2 is YSYEKL. CDR3 length: 15 amino acids. With V trimmed by 1 base and J by 4 bases, 7 bases remained unmatched. The CDR3 spells CASSQGGTSVYEQYF. For the CDR3, the DNA is TGCGCCAGCAGCCAAGGTGGCACTAGCGTTTACGAGCAGTACTTC.

The chain uses TRBV18 and TRBJ2-1, with D maybe TRBD2 (6 bases). The CDR3 runs 14 residues. Germline values: CDR1 KGHSH, CDR2 LQKENI. Trimming cost V 0 bases and J 5 bases, with 8 bases left between them. In DNA form, the CDR3 reads TGTGCCAGCTCACCACCGGGGAGGAACAATGAGCAGTTCTTC. Amino acid sequence: CASSPPGRNNEQFF.

This chain joins TRBV5-4 and TRBJ2-1; 10 bases are shared with TRBD2. Germline assignment: CDR1 SGHNT and CDR2 YYREEE (reference sequence). After removal of 4 bases from V and 12 bases from J, the junction contained 13 bases not matched to a gene. The CDR3 totals 15 residues. CDR3 sequence (DNA): TGTGCCAGCAGCCCAGCGGGGGGGAGGGAAGACGGGCAGTTCTTC. It codes for CASSPAGGREDGQFF.

The table lists this clone with a count of one. DNA of the CDR3: TGCAGCGTTGGGCAGGGGGCGCGAGACGAGCAGTACTTC. It specifies CSVGQGARDEQYF. The V and J genes are TRBV29-1 and TRBJ2-7; 8 nucleotides match TRBD1. The germline CDR1 and CDR2 sequences are SQVTM and ANQGSEA. The CDR3 runs 13 residues. J lost 5 bases, V lost 4 bases, and 7 bases had no gene match.

The chain employs TRBV13 and TRBJ1-1; a weak D match, TRBD1 (6 bases). The CDR3 runs to 13 residues. V shed 3 bases and J shed 4 bases, with 9 bases lying between them. CDR1 is PRHDT and CDR2 is FYEKMQ in the germline V gene (reference sequence). The CDR3 nucleotides read TGTGCCAGCAGCTTCACAGGGCCCACTGAAGCTTTCTTT. Its translation: CASSFTGPTEAFF.

This clone has just one count. The chain couples TRBV7-9 to TRBJ1-2; D uncertain. The V gene's germline CDR1 is SEHNR and CDR2 FQNEAQ (reference sequence). The CDR3 is 11 residues long. The V gene lost 4 bases and the J gene lost 8 bases, with 8 bases spanning the gap. The CDR3 DNA follows: TGTGCCAGCAGCTCCGCGGGGGGCTACACCTTC. Translated, it gives CASSSAGGYTF.

Only one count was recorded for this clone. The chain joins TRBV6-5 to TRBJ1-5, with 8 bases lining up with TRBD1. V shed 11 bases, J shed 3 bases, and the junction held 6 bases outside the gene matches. CDR1 is MNHEY, CDR2 SVGAGI, per germline. The CDR3 runs 13 residues. The CDR3 nucleotides are TGTGCCTCGGGGACAGGCCTCAATCAGCCCCAGCATTTT. Translating it yields CASGTGLNQPQHF.